The 28 T cell receptor beta chains in this list originate from one sample, sequenced in a study of OX40 agonist ivuxolimab in advanced cancers. Using immunoSEQ multiplex PCR, the repertoire was profiled, and TCRdb retains in-frame clones only, with some absent. The sample carries about 54,000 clones, around 90% recorded once. Sequences were derived from CD4+ or CD8+ T cells sorted from blood, sampled in a trial of the OX40 agonist ivuxolimab. These receptors all stem from an adult with an advanced solid tumor such as melanoma, head and neck, liver or kidney cancer.

The chain employs TRBV19 and TRBJ2-1, with 14 bases aligning to TRBD2. V was pared by 3 bases and J by 8 bases, with 3 bases of the junction left unmatched. There are 15 residues in the CDR3. Germline values: CDR1 LNHDA, CDR2 SQIVND (reference sequence). The CDR3 DNA reads TGTGCCAGTAGTATGACTAGCGGGAGGGCCCATGAGCAGTTCTTC. It specifies CASSMTSGRAHEQFF. Looking up the rest from reference TRBV19 and TRBJ2-1 gives the full variable domain: DGGITQSPKYLFRKEGQNVTLSCEQNLNHDAMYWYRQDPGQGLRLIYYSQIVNDFQKGDIAEGYSVSREKKESFPLTVTSAQKNPTAFYLCASSMTSGRAHEQFFGPGTRLTVL.

The chain recombines TRBV11-3 with TRBJ2-7, with D possibly TRBD2 on 5 matching bases. The CDR3 is 13 residues long. Trimming took off 5 bases at V and 4 bases at J, with 12 bases between the two ends. Germline CDR1 SGHNT, CDR2 YENEEA. Here the CDR3 reads CASSTKPGYEQYF. Written as DNA, the CDR3 is TGTGCCAGCAGCACAAAACCGGGGTACGAGCAGTACTTC.

The chain carries TRBV19 and TRBJ1-5; D perhaps matches TRBD1 (6 bases). Germline V gene lookup returns CDR1 LNHDA and CDR2 SQIVND (reference sequence). The CDR3 spans 15 residues. Between the trimmed V and J ends, which lost 5 bases and 5 bases, there was a span of 16 bases. The DNA of the CDR3 is TGTGCCAGTAGTCCTAAGGACAGTATGGATCAGCCCCAGCATTTT. This codes for CASSPKDSMDQPQHF.

The chain is built from TRBV10-3 and TRBJ1-1; no definite D call. The CDR3 extends over 15 amino acids. The germline V and J ends were trimmed by 2 bases and 0 bases, with 10 bases remaining between them. The germline CDR1 and CDR2 sequences are ENHRY and SYGVKD. The CDR3 loop reads CAISEDRRLNTEAFF. The CDR3 DNA is TGTGCCATCAGTGAGGACCGCCGATTGAACACTGAAGCTTTCTTT.

The chain combines TRBV7-3 with TRBJ2-1, with D unclear. V shed 3 bases and J shed 6 bases, with 15 bases lying between them. The germline gives CDR1 SGHTA, CDR2 FQGTGA. CDR3 length: 15 amino acids. The CDR3 here is CASSLDGGMGNEQFF. CDR3 DNA sequence: TGTGCCAGCAGCTTGGACGGTGGGATGGGCAATGAGCAGTTCTTC.

The rearrangement joins TRBV7-9 to TRBJ2-7; unclear D gene. In germline, CDR1 is SEHNR, CDR2 FQNEAQ (reference sequence). V lost 1 base to trimming and J lost 3 bases, with 7 bases between them. The CDR3 extends over 13 amino acids. CDR3 in DNA: TGTGCCAGCAGCTTAGAACTCAACTACGAGCAGTACTTC. Protein: CASSLELNYEQYF.

The chain links TRBV19 to TRBJ2-1; D gene ambiguous. The CDR3 consists of 15 residues. CDR1 and CDR2 from the germline V gene are LNHDA and SQIVND (reference sequence). V lost 3 bases and J lost 4, with 13 bases in between. CDR3 DNA: TGTGCCAGTAGTATTTGGGTGACGGAATACAATGAGCAGTTCTTC. It codes for CASSIWVTEYNEQFF.

The V and J genes are TRBV28 and TRBJ1-2; 9 bases align to TRBD1. The CDR3 covers 16 residues. Losses at the gene ends were 4 bases for V and 4 bases for J; bases not matched to a gene: 10. Germline-derived CDR1 and CDR2 are MDHEN and SYDVKM. This chain's CDR3 is CASSSLQGAVGYGYTF. Here the CDR3 DNA reads TGTGCCAGCAGTTCCCTACAGGGGGCTGTGGGCTATGGCTACACCTTC.

The rearrangement joins TRBV4-1 to TRBJ2-7, with a possible D match to TRBD1 (6 bases). V lost 3 bases and J lost 3, with 12 bases in between. The CDR3 is made up of 14 amino acids. Looked up from germline, CDR1 is MGHRA and CDR2 is YSYEKL. The DNA of the CDR3 is TGCGCCAGCAGCCACCCGGGACAAGACTACGAGCAGTACTTC. Encoded protein: CASSHPGQDYEQYF.

The CDR3 reads CASSQTGQEAFF. The DNA of the CDR3 is TGCGCCAGCAGCCAAACTGGGCAGGAAGCTTTCTTT. The V gene is TRBV4-1, the J gene TRBJ1-1, with D unresolved. The CDR3 length is 12 residues. Between the trimmed V and J ends, which lost 2 bases and 8 bases, there was a span of 9 bases. Germline CDR1 reads MGHRA; CDR2 reads YSYEKL.

The chain joins TRBV7-2 to TRBJ1-5; 8 bases are a match to TRBD1. After removal of 2 bases from V and 6 bases from J, the junction contained 9 bases not matched to a gene. Germline loops: CDR1 SGHTA, CDR2 FQGNSA. The CDR3 consists of 16 residues. The CDR3 region is CASSLSSAGGGQPQHF. Here the CDR3 DNA reads TGTGCCAGCAGCTTAAGTTCGGCAGGGGGCGGTCAGCCCCAGCATTTT.

The chain has TRBV4-3 and TRBJ2-7; 8 bases are shared with TRBD1. The CDR3 contains 15 residues. V shed 1 base, J shed 6 bases, and the junction held 8 bases outside the gene matches. Germline CDR1 LGHNA, CDR2 YSLEER. CDR3 sequence reads: CASSQGTGTGSEQYF. In DNA, the CDR3 is TGCGCCAGCAGCCAAGGGACCGGGACAGGCTCCGAGCAGTACTTC.

This clone was recorded only once. The gene calls are TRBV6-5 and TRBJ2-3, with 9 bases identical to TRBD2. J was trimmed by 5 bases and V by 4 bases; bases with no gene match: 7. Germline V gene lookup returns CDR1 MNHEY and CDR2 SVGAGI. The CDR3 runs to 15 residues. CDR3 loop: CASSSGGGAGDTQYF. The CDR3 DNA follows: TGTGCCAGCAGTTCAGGCGGGGGGGCAGGAGATACGCAGTATTTT.

The chain employs TRBV2 and TRBJ2-1; possible D gene TRBD1, 5 bases. V shed 7 bases and J shed 6 bases, with 19 bases lying between them. Germline V gene lookup returns CDR1 SNHLY and CDR2 FYNNEI. The CDR3 has 15 residues. The CDR3 loop reads CASKTVRELGNEQFF. CDR3 nucleotides: TGTGCCAGCAAGACCGTCAGGGAATTGGGCAATGAGCAGTTCTTC.

This chain connects TRBV14 to TRBJ2-7; D is undetermined. This CDR3 contains 17 residues. The germline V gene encodes CDR1 SGHDN and CDR2 FVKESK. The V and J ends lost 4 bases and 4 bases respectively, with 23 bases between them. The CDR3 sequence is CASSLWGGPLAAYEQYF. The CDR3, as DNA: TGTGCCAGCAGCCTATGGGGTGGGCCTCTTGCTGCGTACGAGCAGTACTTC.

The chain is built from TRBV7-9 and TRBJ2-3; 12 bases align to TRBD2. The CDR3 runs to 16 residues. V trimming: 4 bases; J trimming: 8 bases; junction bases outside the gene matches: 10. Germline CDR1 reads SEHNR; CDR2 reads FQNEAQ (reference sequence). The CDR3 loop reads CASSSGGRLAGATQYF. For the CDR3, the DNA is TGTGCCAGCAGCTCCGGGGGGCGACTAGCGGGAGCTACGCAGTATTTT.

V usage is TRBV19 and J usage is TRBJ2-1; 11 nucleotides align to TRBD1. With V trimmed by 6 bases and J by 9 bases, 10 bases remained unmatched. The germline V gene has CDR1 LNHDA and CDR2 SQIVND (reference sequence). This CDR3 comprises 15 residues. This CDR3 reads CASSLPDRGLGEQFF. The CDR3 nucleotides read TGTGCCAGTAGCCTCCCGGACAGGGGGCTGGGTGAGCAGTTCTTC.

The chain recombines TRBV9 with TRBJ2-1; D uncertain. Per germline, CDR1 SGDLS and CDR2 YYNGEE. The CDR3 is 14 amino acids. The V and J ends lost 3 bases and 0 bases respectively, with 7 bases between them. The chain's CDR3 is CASSEASSYNEQFF. CDR3 DNA: TGTGCCAGCAGCGAGGCTAGCTCCTACAATGAGCAGTTCTTC.

The V and J genes are TRBV4-1 and TRBJ1-1; D call uncertain. The germline V gene has CDR1 MGHRA and CDR2 YSYEKL. The CDR3 has 13 amino acids. Trimming left V 0 bases short and J 2 bases short, with 4 bases between. CDR3 DNA: TGCGCCAGCAGCCAAGACTCTAACACTGAAGCTTTCTTT. It specifies CASSQDSNTEAFF.

This chain connects TRBV4-1 to TRBJ2-7, with D hard to call. Germline assignment: CDR1 MGHRA and CDR2 YSYEKL. V was cut by 0 bases and J by 0 bases, with 12 bases left in between. The CDR3 is 16 amino acids. CDR3 amino acids: CASSQDAEYSSYEQYF. The CDR3 DNA sequence: TGCGCCAGCAGCCAAGATGCGGAGTACTCCTCCTACGAGCAGTACTTC.

V is TRBV4-3 and J is TRBJ2-7; 8 bases align to TRBD2. CDR3 size: 17 residues. V gave up 0 bases and J gave up 5 bases; unmatched junction bases: 12. Germline-derived CDR1 and CDR2 are LGHNA and YSLEER. DNA of the CDR3: TGCGCCAGCAGCCAAGAAAAGGCGGGGGGCCCAGGGGACGAGCAGTACTTC. Protein: CASSQEKAGGPGDEQYF.

Only one count was recorded for this clone. The CDR3 region has the DNA TGTGCCAGCAGCTTGAAGTATACTGAAGCTTTCTTT. This translates into CASSLKYTEAFF. The chain links TRBV7-8 to TRBJ1-1; no firm D call. This CDR3 is 12 amino acids long. V gave up 3 bases and J gave up 5 bases, with 7 bases separating them. CDR1 and CDR2 from the germline V gene are SGHVS and FQNEAQ.

This clone was counted a single time. This chain links TRBV19 with TRBJ1-1, with D possibly matching TRBD1 (5 bases). CDR1 LNHDA and CDR2 SQIVND come from the germline V gene (reference sequence). V was trimmed by 8 bases and J by 6 bases, leaving 13 bases between them. The CDR3 extends over 12 amino acids. CDR3 protein: CASGAGHPEAFF. CDR3 nucleotides: TGTGCCAGTGGGGCAGGGCACCCTGAAGCTTTCTTT.

J is TRBJ2-3 and V is TRBV7-3; D call uncertain. CDR1 is SGHTA and CDR2 is FQGTGA in the germline V gene. Trimming stripped 5 bases from V and 4 bases from J, with 7 bases between. This CDR3 has 12 residues. The CDR3 region is CASSPGPDTQYF. DNA of the CDR3: TGTGCCAGCAGCCCAGGCCCAGATACGCAGTATTTT.

The CDR3: CASSVLINTEAFF. Written as DNA, the CDR3 is TGTGCCAGCAGCGTACTGATAAACACTGAAGCTTTCTTT. The V call is TRBV9, the J call TRBJ1-1; D unresolved. The CDR3 runs 13 residues. Between the trimmed V and J ends, which lost 1 base and 2 bases, there was a span of 6 bases. From germline, CDR1 is SGDLS and CDR2 YYNGEE.

The chain couples TRBV28 to TRBJ2-2, with TRBD2 matching 8 bases. The trim removed 10 bases at V and 2 bases at J, leaving 12 bases unmatched. Germline V CDR1 and CDR2: MDHEN, SYDVKM. The CDR3 is made up of 16 amino acids. CDR3 residues: CAIGGVGTTNTGELFF. The CDR3 DNA reads TGTGCCATCGGGGGGGTCGGGACAACTAACACCGGGGAGCTGTTTTTT.

The count of this clone is one. This chain joins TRBV18 and TRBJ2-2; D call uncertain. V was shortened by 2 bases and J by 1 base, with 8 bases between the two germline ends. CDR3 length equals 15 residues. From germline, CDR1 is KGHSH and CDR2 LQKENI. In nucleotides, the CDR3 is TGTGCCAGCTCACCAAAGGTACTGAACACCGGGGAGCTGTTTTTT. This translates into CASSPKVLNTGELFF.

The chain is built from TRBV18 and TRBJ2-7; TRBD2 agrees at 10 bases. Trimming cost V 2 bases and J 0 bases; bases outside gene matches: 7. The CDR3 totals 17 residues. CDR1 KGHSH and CDR2 LQKENI come from the germline V gene. In nucleotides, the CDR3 is TGTGCCAGCTCACCAGTGACTAGCGGGTTAAGCTCCTACGAGCAGTACTTC. Its translation is CASSPVTSGLSSYEQYF.